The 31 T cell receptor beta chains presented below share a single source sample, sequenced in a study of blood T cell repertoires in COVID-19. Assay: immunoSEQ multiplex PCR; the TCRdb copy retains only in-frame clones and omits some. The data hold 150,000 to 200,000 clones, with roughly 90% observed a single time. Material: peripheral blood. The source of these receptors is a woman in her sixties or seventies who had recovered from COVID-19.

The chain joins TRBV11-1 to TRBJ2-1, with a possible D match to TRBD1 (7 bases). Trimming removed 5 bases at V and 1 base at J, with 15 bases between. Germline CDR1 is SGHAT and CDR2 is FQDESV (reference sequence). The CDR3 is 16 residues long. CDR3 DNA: TGTGCCAGCAGCCTCCGGAGGGACAGTTCCTACAATGAGCAGTTCTTC. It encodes CASSLRRDSSYNEQFF. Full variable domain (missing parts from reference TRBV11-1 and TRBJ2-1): EAEVAQSPRYKITEKSQAVAFWCDPISGHATLYWYRQILGQGPELLVQFQDESVVDDSQLPKDRFSAERLKGVDSTLKIQPAELGDSAMYLCASSLRRDSSYNEQFFGPGTRLTVL.

DNA of the CDR3: TGTGCCAGCAGCCAAGGGGCAGGGCTCTACAATGAGCAGTTCTTC. It codes for CASSQGAGLYNEQFF. V usage is TRBV3-1 (or the pseudogene TRBV3-2) and J usage is TRBJ2-1, with TRBD1 as a possible D gene (5 bases). Trimming removed 1 base from V and 3 bases from J, with 10 bases in between. Germline V gene sequence: CDR1 LGHDT, CDR2 YNNKEL (reference sequence). The CDR3 consists of 15 residues.

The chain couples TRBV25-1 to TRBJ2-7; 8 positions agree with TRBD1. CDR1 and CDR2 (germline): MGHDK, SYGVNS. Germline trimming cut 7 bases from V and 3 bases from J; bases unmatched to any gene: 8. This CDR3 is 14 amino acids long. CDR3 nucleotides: TGTGCCAGCATAGGGGCACAGGGGGACTACGAGCAGTACTTC. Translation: CASIGAQGDYEQYF.

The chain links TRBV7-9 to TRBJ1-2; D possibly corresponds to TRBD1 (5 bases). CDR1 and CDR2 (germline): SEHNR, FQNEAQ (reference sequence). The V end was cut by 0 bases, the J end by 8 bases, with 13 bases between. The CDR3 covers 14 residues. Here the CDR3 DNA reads TGTGCCAGCAGCTTAGCGGCAGGGCTTCGGGGCTACACCTTC. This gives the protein CASSLAAGLRGYTF.

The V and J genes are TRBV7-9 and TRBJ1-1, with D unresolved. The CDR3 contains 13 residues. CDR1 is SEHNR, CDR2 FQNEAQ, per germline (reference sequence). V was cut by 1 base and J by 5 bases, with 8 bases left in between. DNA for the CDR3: TGTGCCAGCAGCTTAGTCTCGGGGACTGAAGCTTTCTTT. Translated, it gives CASSLVSGTEAFF.

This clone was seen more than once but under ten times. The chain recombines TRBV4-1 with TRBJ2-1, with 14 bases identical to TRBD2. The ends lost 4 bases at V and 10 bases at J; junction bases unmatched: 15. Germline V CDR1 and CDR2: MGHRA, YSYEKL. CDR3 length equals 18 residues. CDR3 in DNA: TGCGCCAGCAGCCCAAACTTATTTGGACTAGCGGGGGGTGTAGAGCAGTTCTTC. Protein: CASSPNLFGLAGGVEQFF.

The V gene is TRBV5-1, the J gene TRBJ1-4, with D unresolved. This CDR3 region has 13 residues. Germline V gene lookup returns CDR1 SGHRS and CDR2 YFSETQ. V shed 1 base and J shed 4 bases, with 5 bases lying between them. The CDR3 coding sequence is TGCGCCAGCAGCTTGCAAAATAATGAAAAACTGTTTTTT. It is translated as CASSLQNNEKLFF.

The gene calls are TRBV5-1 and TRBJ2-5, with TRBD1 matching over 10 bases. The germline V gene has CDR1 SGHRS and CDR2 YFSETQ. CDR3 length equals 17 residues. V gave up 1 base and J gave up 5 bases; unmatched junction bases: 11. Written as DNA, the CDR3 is TGCGCCAGCAGCTTGCGGGCTAGGACAGGGGGACTGGAGACCCAGTACTTC. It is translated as CASSLRARTGGLETQYF.

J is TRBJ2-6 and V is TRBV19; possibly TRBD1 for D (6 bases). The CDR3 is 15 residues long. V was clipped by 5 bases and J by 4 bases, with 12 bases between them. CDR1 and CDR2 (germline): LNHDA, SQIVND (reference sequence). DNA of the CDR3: TGTGCCAGTAGTTCCGACAGGCCCGGGGCCAACGTCCTGACTTTC. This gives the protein CASSSDRPGANVLTF.

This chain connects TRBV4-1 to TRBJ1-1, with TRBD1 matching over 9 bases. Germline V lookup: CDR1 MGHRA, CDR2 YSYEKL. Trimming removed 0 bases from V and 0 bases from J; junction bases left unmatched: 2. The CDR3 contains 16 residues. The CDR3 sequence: CASSQDRTGVNTEAFF. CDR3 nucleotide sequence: TGCGCCAGCAGCCAAGATAGGACAGGGGTGAACACTGAAGCTTTCTTT.

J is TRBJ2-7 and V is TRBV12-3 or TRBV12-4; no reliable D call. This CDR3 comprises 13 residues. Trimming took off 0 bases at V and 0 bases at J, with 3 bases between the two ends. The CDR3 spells CASSLAGSYEQYF. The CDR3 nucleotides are TGTGCCAGCAGTTTAGCCGGCTCCTACGAGCAGTACTTC.

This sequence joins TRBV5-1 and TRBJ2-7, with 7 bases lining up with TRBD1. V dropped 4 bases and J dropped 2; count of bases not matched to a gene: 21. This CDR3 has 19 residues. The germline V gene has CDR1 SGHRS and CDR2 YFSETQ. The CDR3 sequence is CASSALQGRVTGKTYEQYF. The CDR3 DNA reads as TGCGCCAGCAGCGCACTACAGGGGAGAGTGACAGGGAAAACCTACGAGCAGTACTTC.

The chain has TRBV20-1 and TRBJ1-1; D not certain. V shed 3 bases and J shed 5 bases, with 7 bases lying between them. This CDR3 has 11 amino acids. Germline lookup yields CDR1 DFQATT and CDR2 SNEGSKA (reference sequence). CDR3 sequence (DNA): TGCAGTGCTAGGGAGGGAACTGAAGCTTTCTTT. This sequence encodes CSAREGTEAFF.

The CDR3 here is CATKPDRGHTDTQYF. The CDR3 DNA sequence: TGTGCCACCAAACCGGACAGGGGCCACACAGATACGCAGTATTTT. The rearrangement uses TRBV2 and TRBJ2-3; 9 bases fit TRBD1. With 10 bases clipped from V and 2 bases from J, the junction kept 10 bases outside the gene matches. The CDR3 contains 15 residues. Germline V CDR1 and CDR2: SNHLY, FYNNEI.

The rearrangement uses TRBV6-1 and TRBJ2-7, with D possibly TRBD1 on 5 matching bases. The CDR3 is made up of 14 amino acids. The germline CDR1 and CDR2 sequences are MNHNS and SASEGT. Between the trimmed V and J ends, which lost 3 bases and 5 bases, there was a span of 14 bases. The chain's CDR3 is CASSDRTPRDEQYF. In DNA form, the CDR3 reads TGTGCCAGCAGTGACCGGACACCCAGGGACGAGCAGTACTTC.

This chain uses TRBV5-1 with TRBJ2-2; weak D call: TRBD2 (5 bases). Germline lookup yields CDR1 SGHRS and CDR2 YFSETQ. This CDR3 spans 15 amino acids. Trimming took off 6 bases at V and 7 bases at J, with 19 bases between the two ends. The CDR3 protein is CASTILDLSGGELFF. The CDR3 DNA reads TGCGCCAGCACCATCTTGGACTTGAGCGGCGGGGAGCTGTTTTTT.

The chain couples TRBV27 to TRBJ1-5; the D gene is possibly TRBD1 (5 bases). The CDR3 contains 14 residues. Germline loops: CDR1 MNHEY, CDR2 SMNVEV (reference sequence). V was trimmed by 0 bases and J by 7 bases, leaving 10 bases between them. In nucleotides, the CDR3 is TGTGCCAGCAGTTTATCGCTTAGGACACAGCCCCAGCATTTT. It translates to CASSLSLRTQPQHF.

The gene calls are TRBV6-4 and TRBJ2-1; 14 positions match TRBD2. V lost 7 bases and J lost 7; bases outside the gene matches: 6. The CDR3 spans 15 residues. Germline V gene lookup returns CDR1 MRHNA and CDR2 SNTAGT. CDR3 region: CASMTSGGAWNEQFF. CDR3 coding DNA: TGTGCCAGCATGACTAGCGGGGGGGCCTGGAATGAGCAGTTCTTC.

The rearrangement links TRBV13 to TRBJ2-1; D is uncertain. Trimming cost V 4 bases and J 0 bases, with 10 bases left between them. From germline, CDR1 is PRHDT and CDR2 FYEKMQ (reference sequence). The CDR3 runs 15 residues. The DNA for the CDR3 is TGTGCCAGCAGCTCGGCGGTGGGCTCCTACAATGAGCAGTTCTTC. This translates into CASSSAVGSYNEQFF.

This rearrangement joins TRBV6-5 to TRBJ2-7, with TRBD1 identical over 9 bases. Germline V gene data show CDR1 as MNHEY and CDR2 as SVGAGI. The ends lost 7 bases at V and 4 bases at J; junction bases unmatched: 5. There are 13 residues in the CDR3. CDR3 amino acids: CASTDRGIYEQYF. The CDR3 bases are TGTGCCAGCACAGACAGGGGGATTTACGAGCAGTACTTC.

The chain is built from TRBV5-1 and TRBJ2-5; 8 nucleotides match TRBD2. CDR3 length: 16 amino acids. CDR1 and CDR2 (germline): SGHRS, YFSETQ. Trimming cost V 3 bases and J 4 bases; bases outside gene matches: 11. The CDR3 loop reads CASSSNGGLAGETQYF. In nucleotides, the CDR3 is TGCGCCAGCAGCTCCAATGGGGGGCTAGCGGGAGAGACCCAGTACTTC.

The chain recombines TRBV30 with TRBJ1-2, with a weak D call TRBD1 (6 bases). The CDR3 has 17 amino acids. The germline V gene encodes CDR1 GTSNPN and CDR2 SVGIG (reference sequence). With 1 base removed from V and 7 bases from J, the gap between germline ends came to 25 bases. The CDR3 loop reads CAWSGTRGTWGVGGYTF. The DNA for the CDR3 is TGTGCCTGGAGTGGGACCAGAGGGACATGGGGCGTAGGTGGCTACACCTTC. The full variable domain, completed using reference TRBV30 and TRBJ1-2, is SQTIHQWPATLVQPVGSPLSLECTVEGTSNPNLYWYRQAAGRGLQLLFYSVGIGQISSEVPQNLSASRPQDRQFILSSKKLLLSDSGFYLCAWSGTRGTWGVGGYTFGSGTRLTVV.

CDR3: CASSPGGTGGLGYTF. CDR3 DNA sequence: TGTGCCAGCAGTCCCGGGGGGACAGGGGGCCTTGGCTACACCTTC. The chain uses TRBV6-5 and TRBJ1-2, with TRBD1 matching over 12 bases. Germline lookup yields CDR1 MNHEY and CDR2 SVGAGI. After removal of 5 bases from V and 7 bases from J, the junction contained 8 bases not matched to a gene. The CDR3 spans 15 residues.

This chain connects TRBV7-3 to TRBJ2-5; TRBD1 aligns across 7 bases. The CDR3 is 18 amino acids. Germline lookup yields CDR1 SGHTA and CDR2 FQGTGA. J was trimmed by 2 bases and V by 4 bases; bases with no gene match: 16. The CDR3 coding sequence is TGTGCCAGCAGCTCGACAGGGCGAGCGGCGGGTTTACAAGAGACCCAGTACTTC. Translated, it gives CASSSTGRAAGLQETQYF.

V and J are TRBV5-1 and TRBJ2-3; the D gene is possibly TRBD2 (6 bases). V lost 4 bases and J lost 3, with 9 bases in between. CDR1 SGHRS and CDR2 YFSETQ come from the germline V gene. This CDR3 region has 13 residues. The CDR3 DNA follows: TGCGCCAGCAGCGGCGGGGAAACAGATACGCAGTATTTT. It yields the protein CASSGGETDTQYF.

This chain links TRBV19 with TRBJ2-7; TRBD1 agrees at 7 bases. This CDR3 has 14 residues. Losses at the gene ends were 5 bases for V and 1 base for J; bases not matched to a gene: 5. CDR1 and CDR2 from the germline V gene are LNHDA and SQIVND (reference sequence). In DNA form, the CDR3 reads TGTGCCAGTAGTGTACAGGGGCTTTCCTACGAGCAGTACTTC. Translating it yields CASSVQGLSYEQYF.

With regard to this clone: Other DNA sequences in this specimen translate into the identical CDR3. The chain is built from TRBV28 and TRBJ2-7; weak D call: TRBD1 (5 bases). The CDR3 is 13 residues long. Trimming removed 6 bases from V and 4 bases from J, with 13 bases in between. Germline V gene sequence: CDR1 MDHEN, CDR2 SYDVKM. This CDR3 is CASSSGQGYEQYF. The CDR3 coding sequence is TGTGCCAGCAGCTCCGGACAAGGGTACGAGCAGTACTTC. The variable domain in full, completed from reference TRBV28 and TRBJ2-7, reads DVKVTQSSRYLVKRTGEKVFLECVQDMDHENMFWYRQDPGLGLRLIYFSYDVKMKEKGDIPEGYSVSREKKERFSLILESASTNQTSMYLCASSSGQGYEQYFGPGTRLTVT.

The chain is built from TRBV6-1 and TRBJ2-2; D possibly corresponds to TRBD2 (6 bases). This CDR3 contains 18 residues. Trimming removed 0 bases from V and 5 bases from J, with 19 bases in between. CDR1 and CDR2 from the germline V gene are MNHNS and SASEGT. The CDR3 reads CASSEALRRGGRTGELFF. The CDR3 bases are TGTGCCAGCAGTGAAGCGCTTCGGAGGGGTGGGCGGACCGGGGAGCTGTTTTTT.

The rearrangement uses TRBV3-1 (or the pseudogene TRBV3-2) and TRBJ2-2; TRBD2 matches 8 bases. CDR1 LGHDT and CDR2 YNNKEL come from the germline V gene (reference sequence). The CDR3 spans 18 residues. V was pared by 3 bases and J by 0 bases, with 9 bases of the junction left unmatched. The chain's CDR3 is CASSHGQRRGANTGELFF. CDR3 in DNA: TGTGCCAGCAGCCATGGTCAGAGGCGGGGGGCGAACACCGGGGAGCTGTTTTTT.

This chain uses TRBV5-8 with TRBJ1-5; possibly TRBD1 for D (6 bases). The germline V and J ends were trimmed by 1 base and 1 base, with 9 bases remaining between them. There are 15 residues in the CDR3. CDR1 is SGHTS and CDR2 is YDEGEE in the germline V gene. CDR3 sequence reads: CASSLNRASNQPQHF. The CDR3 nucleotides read TGTGCCAGCAGCTTGAACAGGGCGAGCAATCAGCCCCAGCATTTT. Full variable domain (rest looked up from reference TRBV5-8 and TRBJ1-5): EAGVTQSPTHLIKTRGQQATLRCSPISGHTSVYWYQQALGLGLQFLLWYDEGEERNRGNFPPRFSGRQFPNYSSELNVNALELEDSALYLCASSLNRASNQPQHFGDGTRLSIL.

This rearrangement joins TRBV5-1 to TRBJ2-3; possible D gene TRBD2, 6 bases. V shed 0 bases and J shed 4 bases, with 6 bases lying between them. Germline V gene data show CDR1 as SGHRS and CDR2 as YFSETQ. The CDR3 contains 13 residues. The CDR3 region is CASSLGLADTQYF. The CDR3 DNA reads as TGCGCCAGCAGCTTGGGACTAGCAGATACGCAGTATTTT.